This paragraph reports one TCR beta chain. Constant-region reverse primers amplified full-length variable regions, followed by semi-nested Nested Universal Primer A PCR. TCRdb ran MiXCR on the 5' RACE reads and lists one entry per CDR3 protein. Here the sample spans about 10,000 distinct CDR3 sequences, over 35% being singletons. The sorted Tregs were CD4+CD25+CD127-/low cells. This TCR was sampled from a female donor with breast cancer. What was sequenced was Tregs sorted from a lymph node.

This CDR3 reads CASSLARALGTDTQYF. The CDR3 bases are TGCGCCAGCAGCTTGGCCCGAGCGTTGGGCACAGATACGCAGTATTTT. The chain links TRBV5-1 to TRBJ2-3; D not certain. Per germline, CDR1 SGHRS and CDR2 YFSETQ. V was pared by 0 bases and J by 1 base, with 12 bases between. This CDR3 comprises 16 residues.